This record covers a single T cell receptor (beta chain). Its antigen is currently unknown. The sample originates from a study of graft-versus-host responses after intestinal transplantation. As for the study in general: Multivisceral, liver-intestinal, or isolated intestinal grafts were transplanted into recipients. The study gave all recipients anti-thymocyte globulin induction, then tacrolimus and steroids for roughly 3 years. General study results and limits: GvH clones were identified in recipient marrow, with some first appearing in ileum or blood. With peak circulating GvH clone levels came an association with early post-transplant HvG declines.

This CDR3 contains 16 residues. The germline V gene encodes CDR1 SGHDN and CDR2 FVKESK. Deletions cut 3 bases from V and 2 bases from J, with 17 bases between. Libraries were prepared by immunoSEQ multiplex PCR; TCRdb keeps only in-frame clonotypes and omits some of them. The repertoire has around 87,000 clones, under 95% of them found once; the top ten carry about 0.4%. The genes are TRBV14 and TRBJ2-7; a weak D match, TRBD1 (6 bases). Sequences were derived from unstimulated CD8+ T cells sorted from spleen or lymph node cells, sampled before transplant. The TCR was taken from a human donor who was the organ donor for an intestinal transplant. The CDR3, as DNA: TGTGCCAGCAGCCAGGCGCCGGGACACAACCCCTACGAGCAGTACTTC. Translation: CASSQAPGHNPYEQYF.